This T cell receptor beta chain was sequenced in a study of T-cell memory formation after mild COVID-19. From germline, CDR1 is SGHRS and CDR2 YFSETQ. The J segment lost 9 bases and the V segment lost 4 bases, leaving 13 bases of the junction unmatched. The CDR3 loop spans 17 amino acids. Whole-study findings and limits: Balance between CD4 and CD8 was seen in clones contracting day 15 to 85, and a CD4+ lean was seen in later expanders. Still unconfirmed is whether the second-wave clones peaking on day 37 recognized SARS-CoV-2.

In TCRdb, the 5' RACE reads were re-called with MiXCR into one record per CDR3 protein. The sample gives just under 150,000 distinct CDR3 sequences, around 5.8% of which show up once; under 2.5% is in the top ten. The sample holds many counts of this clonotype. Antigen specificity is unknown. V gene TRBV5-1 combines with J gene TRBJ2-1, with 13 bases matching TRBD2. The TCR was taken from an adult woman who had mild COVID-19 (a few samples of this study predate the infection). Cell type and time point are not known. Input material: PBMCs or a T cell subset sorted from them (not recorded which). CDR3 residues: CASSTGTSGRAQGEQFF. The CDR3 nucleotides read TGCGCCAGCAGCACCGGAACTAGCGGGAGGGCCCAGGGTGAGCAGTTCTTC.